Included here is one T cell receptor beta chain sequence, with context. The V gene's germline CDR1 is MNHNS and CDR2 SASEGT. The CDR3 has 16 residues. V dropped 1 base and J dropped 5 bases, with 17 bases sitting between them. Some clones are missing from TCRdb's copy, which holds only in-frame ones; the method was immunoSEQ multiplex PCR. The table lists some 190,000 clones, roughly 84% of them singletons. This sample is drawn from a study of blood T cell repertoires in COVID-19. Across the study: The United States, Italy and Spain were the sources of the acute and convalescent COVID-19 samples.

Input material: peripheral blood. The receptor's source is a human donor in a cohort sampled during active COVID-19. This chain connects TRBV6-1 to TRBJ1-2; maybe TRBD1 (6 bases). Here the CDR3 DNA reads TGTGCCAGCAGTGAAGAGGTACAGGGTAGGAGGTATGGCTACACCTTC. The encoded protein is CASSEEVQGRRYGYTF.